This T cell receptor (beta chain) was sequenced for a study of shared clonotypes between healthy human individuals (dated by TCRdb to 2020 to 2022). Broadly, across the study: The cohort included three men and a couple of women between 18 and 49 years of age. Per donor, three plates each were used for CD4 naive and CD4 memory, two for CD8 naive, and one for CD8 memory. To estimate repertoire size and how much clonotype sharing occurs between individuals, the study deeply sequenced the blood TCR repertoires of roughly 5 healthy adults. To increase sequencing depth and limit assay-specific biases, different laboratories used diverse techniques to prepare libraries and sequence TCR repertoires. Between about 0.9 and 10 billion PBMCs per donor were obtained by leukapheresis. Study-wide conclusions, independent of this receptor: The genetic and exposure-history diversity represented was limited by the small number of donors. Based on pairwise subsampling, the degree of clonotype sharing among donors was expected to be affected by sequencing depth. Compared with non-shared clonotypes, clonotypes shared by all four sorted-subset donors had higher generation probabilities. Only blood was sampled, and tissue TCR repertoires likely differ from those in blood. Estimated clonotype richness was generally larger for naive than for memory subsets. Even with the large sequencing depth, rarefaction of the sorted-subset datasets indicated that sequencing was incomplete. When a handful of donors were compared, the shared fraction of clonotypes was roughly 4.8% for naive CD4, 3.5% for naive CD8, 2.3% for memory CD4, and 0.3% to 0.5% for memory CD8.

Using the deep immunoSEQ assay, multiplex PCR amplified TCR CDR3 regions from genomic DNA. For each cell subset, the extracted genomic DNA was distributed evenly across all wells of several immunoSEQ 96-well plates, and each plate served as one replicate. Each replicate PCR for sorted subsets received around 0.2 ug genomic DNA, equal to roughly 29,000 T cell genomes. Purified libraries were quantified with a Qubit 3.0 fluorometer, sized on a Bioanalyzer 2100, and re-quantified with the KAPA Library Quantification kit. A separate single-read 150-cycle Illumina NextSeq 550 flow cell was used to sequence each immunoSEQ 96-well plate. As for the authors' bioinformatics: Because only junctional sequences without quality scores were contained in the immunoSEQ output, filtering matching that applied to full-length reads could not be performed. To assign V/J genes and CDR3, sequences were annotated against IMGT germline references using PyIR, a Python wrapper for IgBLAST v1.9. Reads with weak V/J assignments (E-value above 1e-6), missing CDR3, stop codons, out-of-frame junctions, or ambiguous translated residues were removed. V3J clonotypes were defined by identical inferred V gene, J gene, and CDR3 amino acid sequence. The percentage overlap between two repertoires was calculated by dividing the number of shared unique clonotypes by the size of the smaller repertoire. Repertoire richness was assessed with RTK rarefaction, the Chao1 estimator, and Recon v2.1 estimates of unobserved clonotypes. OLGA was used to compute generation probabilities for all TCRbeta clonotypes that the gDNA method yielded from a handful of donors. TCRdb mirrors the immuneACCESS table, restricted to in-frame sequences. Some clones are absent from its copies; in checked studies, under half trace to an unresolved V gene, and the reason for the others is unknown. The DNA gave D and trimming, while V, J and clone size come from that table. Present in this sample are roughly 1 million clones, 65% to 80% of which were seen just once. Roughly 1.4% of the sample is taken by the ten largest.

The donors were healthy, HIV-negative adults who had no recently reported acute infections or vaccinations. Every donor was a Caucasian adult residing in Nashville, Tennessee, USA. CD4+ T cells were enriched through magnetic negative selection, after which naive cells were positively selected on CD45RA and the remaining negative fraction served as the memory subset. Blood was obtained by leukapheresis, after which PBMCs were separated by Ficoll-Histopaque density gradient centrifugation and cryopreserved in liquid nitrogen vapor phase. Analytical flow cytometry was used to check the purity and quantity of every magnetically sorted T cell population. From each sorted fraction, genomic DNA was isolated and quantified by UV absorbance on a Nanodrop 2000c. The CDR1 and CDR2 encoded by the germline V gene are SGHAT and FQNNGV. The CDR3 covers 13 residues, taking in both the cysteine and the phenylalanine. Kept here is only the CDR3 DNA, which spans 39 bases and is read in frame from base 1. V was cut back by 1 base and J by 2 bases, leaving a gap of 6 bases between them.

Remarks on this clone: Its binding antigen is unknown. No much larger clone is present one base from it, and per-base qualities are unavailable.

Recombination connected TRBV11-2 to TRBJ2-7; there is no confident call for the D gene. Sequenced material: memory CD4+ T cells sorted from blood. The sample's cell subset or site label, in plain terms: CD45RA-negative fraction. This TCR was recovered from a young man in good health. The sequenced DNA is TGTGCCAGCAGCTTAGGCTTGCCCTACGAGCAGTACTTC. Protein translation: CASSLGLPYEQYF.